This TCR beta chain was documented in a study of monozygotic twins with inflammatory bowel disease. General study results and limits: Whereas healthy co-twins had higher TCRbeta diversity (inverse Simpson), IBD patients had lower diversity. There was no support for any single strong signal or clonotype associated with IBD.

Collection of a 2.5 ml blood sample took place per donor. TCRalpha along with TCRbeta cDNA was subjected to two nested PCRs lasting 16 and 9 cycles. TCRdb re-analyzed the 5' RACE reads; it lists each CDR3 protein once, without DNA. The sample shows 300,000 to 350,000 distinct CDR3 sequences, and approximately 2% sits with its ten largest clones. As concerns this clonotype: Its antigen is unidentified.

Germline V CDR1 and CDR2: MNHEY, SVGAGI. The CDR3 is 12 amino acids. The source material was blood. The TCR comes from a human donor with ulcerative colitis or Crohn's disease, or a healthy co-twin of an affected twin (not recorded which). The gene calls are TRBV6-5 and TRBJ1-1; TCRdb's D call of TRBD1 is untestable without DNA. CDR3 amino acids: CASTGSSTEAFF.